The 27 T cell receptor beta chains presented below share a single source sample, sequenced in a study of T cells in localized non-small cell lung cancer. The table came from immunoSEQ multiplex PCR; TCRdb's copy has only in-frame clones and leaves some out. The table has over a thousand clones, more than 20% seen once. The material was lung tumor tissue, obtained before any cancer treatment. Receptor source: a man aged 35-69 years with stage I squamous cell lung carcinoma.

This clone is labeled large (0.1 to 1%). The gene calls are TRBV6-8 and TRBJ2-1; the D gene is possibly TRBD2 (6 bases). The CDR3 extends over 16 amino acids. The germline V gene encodes CDR1 MNHGY and CDR2 SAAAGT. V dropped 6 bases and J dropped 1 base, with 16 bases sitting between them. The CDR3, as DNA: TGTGCCAGCAGCCTCGGGAGCCATCTATCCTACAATGAGCAGTTCTTC. Encoded protein: CASSLGSHLSYNEQFF.

The chain carries TRBV19 and TRBJ1-4; 7 positions agree with TRBD1. V was pared by 6 bases and J by 0 bases, with 4 bases of the junction left unmatched. The germline V gene has CDR1 LNHDA and CDR2 SQIVND (reference sequence). There are 15 residues in the CDR3. The CDR3 loop reads CASSPGTATNEKLFF. The CDR3 coding sequence is TGTGCCAGTAGCCCCGGGACAGCAACTAATGAAAAACTGTTTTTT.

This chain uses TRBV11-3 with TRBJ1-2, with 7 bases matching TRBD1. The J segment lost 4 bases and the V segment lost 3 bases, leaving 8 bases of the junction unmatched. Per germline, CDR1 SGHNT and CDR2 YENEEA. The CDR3 is 15 residues long. DNA for the CDR3: TGTGCCAGCAGCTTGGAGGGGGCGCGTGCCTATGGCTACACCTTC. Translating gives CASSLEGARAYGYTF.

The V and J genes are TRBV9 and TRBJ1-3; 7 bases map to TRBD1. The CDR3 runs to 15 residues. CDR1 is SGDLS and CDR2 is YYNGEE in the germline V gene. V dropped 5 bases and J dropped 2; count of bases not matched to a gene: 7. The CDR3 region is CASSLLQGAGNTIYF. In nucleotides, the CDR3 is TGTGCCAGCAGTTTATTGCAGGGGGCTGGAAACACCATATATTTT.

This clone was seen a handful of times. The gene calls are TRBV11-3 and TRBJ2-2; 8 bases line up with TRBD1. CDR1 and CDR2 from the germline V gene are SGHNT and YENEEA. Unmatched junction bases numbered 10, after V lost 6 bases and J lost 4 bases. The CDR3 sequence is 16 residues long. CDR3 coding DNA: TGTGCCAGCAGTCTCGGACAGGGACGGATCACCGGGGAGCTGTTTTTT. This gives the protein CASSLGQGRITGELFF.

V is TRBV11-3 and J is TRBJ2-1, with TRBD2 matching over 8 bases. After removal of 1 base from V and 8 bases from J, the junction contained 10 bases not matched to a gene. CDR3 length equals 16 residues. CDR1 and CDR2 from the germline V gene are SGHNT and YENEEA. This CDR3 is CASSLGDGGASDEQFF. The CDR3 region has the DNA TGTGCCAGCAGCTTAGGCGACGGGGGGGCTTCGGATGAGCAGTTCTTC.

The chain carries TRBV6-8 and TRBJ2-7; D not resolved. Deletions cut 0 bases from V and 5 bases from J, with 5 bases between. The CDR3 has 12 amino acids. The germline V gene has CDR1 MNHGY and CDR2 SAAAGT. The CDR3 loop is CASSYSSDEQYF. The DNA of the CDR3 is TGTGCCAGCAGTTACTCGTCAGACGAGCAGTACTTC.

This clone was found a few times. This sequence joins TRBV6-8 and TRBJ2-3, with D perhaps TRBD2 (5 bases). V lost 2 bases and J lost 0, with 12 bases in between. Germline CDR1 is MNHGY and CDR2 is SAAAGT. This CDR3 comprises 16 residues. CDR3 residues: CASSYSGSPSTDTQYF. DNA for the CDR3: TGTGCCAGCAGTTACAGCGGCTCCCCAAGCACAGATACGCAGTATTTT.

This clone was counted between two and nine times. This sequence joins TRBV9 and TRBJ2-7, with unresolved D. This CDR3 is 14 amino acids long. The V end lost 1 base, the J end lost 2 bases, and 10 bases lay between the germline ends. Germline CDR1 is SGDLS and CDR2 is YYNGEE. As DNA, the CDR3 is TGTGCCAGCAGCGTAACCAGCAGTACCTACGAGCAGTACTTC. Translated, it gives CASSVTSSTYEQYF.

The J gene is TRBJ2-3, the V gene TRBV11-3; TRBD2 aligns across 10 bases. CDR1 is SGHNT and CDR2 is YENEEA in the germline V gene. V shed 1 base, J shed 9 bases, and the junction held 7 bases outside the gene matches. CDR3 length: 15 amino acids. CDR3 protein: CASSLVAGGWDTQYF. The CDR3 coding sequence is TGTGCCAGCAGCTTAGTAGCGGGGGGCTGGGACACGCAGTATTTT.

The V call is TRBV19, the J call TRBJ2-5; D is undetermined. The germline CDR1 and CDR2 sequences are LNHDA and SQIVND (reference sequence). V was shortened by 8 bases and J by 3 bases, with 10 bases between the two germline ends. This CDR3 has 12 residues. The DNA for the CDR3 is TGTGCCAGTTCAACAGCCAAAGAGACCCAGTACTTC. Its protein product is CASSTAKETQYF.

The chain combines TRBV30 with TRBJ2-3, with 8 positions matching TRBD1. The ends lost 4 bases at V and 0 bases at J; junction bases unmatched: 6. From germline, CDR1 is GTSNPN and CDR2 SVGIG (reference sequence). There are 15 residues in the CDR3. The DNA of the CDR3 is TGTGCCTGGACCGGGACAGGAGCTAGCACAGATACGCAGTATTTT. Protein: CAWTGTGASTDTQYF.

The V and J genes are TRBV11-3 and TRBJ2-7; D might be TRBD1 (6 bases). Trimming removed 2 bases at V and 0 bases at J, with 11 bases between. This CDR3 region has 15 residues. Germline lookup yields CDR1 SGHNT and CDR2 YENEEA. The CDR3 coding sequence is TGTGCCAGCAGCTTAACTGCAGGGGACTCCTACGAGCAGTACTTC. Amino acid sequence: CASSLTAGDSYEQYF.

This clone occurred a few times. The chain uses TRBV6-8 and TRBJ1-5, with D perhaps matching TRBD1 (5 bases). Germline V gene sequence: CDR1 MNHGY, CDR2 SAAAGT. Trimming took 5 bases from V and 3 from J, leaving 14 bases between them. This CDR3 is built from 15 residues. This CDR3 reads CASSRPRGNNQPQHF. The CDR3 DNA is TGTGCCAGCAGTAGGCCACGGGGGAACAATCAGCCCCAGCATTTT.

In its sample, this clone was seen a few times. This rearrangement joins TRBV6-8 to TRBJ2-3; D is ambiguous. This CDR3 region has 15 residues. V was trimmed by 8 bases and J by 0 bases, leaving 15 bases between them. The V gene's germline CDR1 is MNHGY and CDR2 SAAAGT. The CDR3 here is CASFSLIGSTDTQYF. The DNA of the CDR3 is TGTGCCAGCTTCTCCCTCATTGGAAGCACAGATACGCAGTATTTT.

This clone is medium-sized in the sample. The V call is TRBV11-3, the J call TRBJ2-1, with 9 bases aligning to TRBD2. This CDR3 contains 16 residues. V lost 1 base, J lost 4 bases, and 5 bases stayed unmatched. CDR1 is SGHNT and CDR2 is YENEEA in the germline V gene. CDR3 DNA sequence: TGTGCCAGCAGCTTAGTCGGGACTAGCATATACAATGAGCAGTTCTTC. It yields the protein CASSLVGTSIYNEQFF.

This clone was recorded a few times. The CDR3 sequence is CASSEENSFFAVDTQYF. Partial CDR3 DNA: TGTGCCAGCAGTGAAGAAAACAGTTTCTTCGCAGTTGATACGCAGTAT. The V and J genes are TRBV6-1 and TRBJ2-3; D uncertain. The read comes to an end 1 residue before the CDR3 does, leaving the germline J gene to fill in the end. Germline V gene lookup returns CDR1 MNHNS and CDR2 SASEGT. This CDR3 is 17 amino acids long. The germline V and J ends were trimmed by 1 base and 6 bases, with 20 bases remaining between them.

The genes are TRBV28 and TRBJ1-5; D possibly corresponds to TRBD1 (5 bases). The CDR3 extends over 14 amino acids. The germline CDR1 and CDR2 sequences are MDHEN and SYDVKM. The V end lost 4 bases, the J end lost 9 bases, and 16 bases lay between the germline ends. CDR3 sequence (DNA): TGTGCCAGCAGTTCGGGGGGGGATTCACGGCCCCAGCATTTT. Translating gives CASSSGGDSRPQHF.

This clone is labeled as large. The rearrangement joins TRBV11-3 to TRBJ1-5, with unresolved D. Trimming took off 2 bases at V and 7 bases at J, with 12 bases between the two ends. Germline values: CDR1 SGHNT, CDR2 YENEEA. The CDR3 length is 14 residues. CDR3 sequence reads: CASSLSDGPQPQHF. In nucleotides, the CDR3 is TGTGCCAGCAGCTTATCCGACGGGCCCCAGCCCCAGCATTTT.

This chain connects TRBV29-1 to TRBJ1-2; D might be TRBD1 (6 bases). V was trimmed by 2 bases and J by 8 bases, leaving 15 bases between them. The CDR3 contains 13 residues. In germline, CDR1 is SQVTM, CDR2 ANQGSEA. Written as DNA, the CDR3 is TGCAGCGTTGAATCCTCAGGGGCCAGGGGCTACACCTTC. Amino acids: CSVESSGARGYTF. Complete variable domain (other parts from reference TRBV29-1 and TRBJ1-2): SAVISQKPSRDICQRGTSLTIQCQVDSQVTMMFWYRQQPGQSLTLIATANQGSEATYESGFVIDKFPISRPNLTFSTLTVSNMSPEDSSIYLCSVESSGARGYTFGSGTRLTVV.

By its share, this clone is hyperexpanded. This sequence joins TRBV11-3 and TRBJ1-4; possibly TRBD1 for D (5 bases). CDR1 and CDR2 (germline): SGHNT, YENEEA. Trimming removed 8 bases from V and 3 bases from J, with 16 bases in between. The CDR3 sequence is 15 residues long. CDR3 coding DNA: TGTGCCAGCCAGTCGTGGGGCGAGGCTAATGAAAAACTGTTTTTT. Its translation is CASQSWGEANEKLFF.

This clone counts as large (0.1 to 1%). The chain has TRBV4-1 and TRBJ2-7, with D possibly TRBD2 on 6 matching bases. V was trimmed by 0 bases and J by 6 bases, leaving 12 bases between them. Looked up from germline, CDR1 is MGHRA and CDR2 is YSYEKL. The CDR3 runs to 14 residues. The CDR3 DNA sequence: TGCGCCAGCAGCCAAGAGGGGGGAGGACTCGAGCAGTACTTC. Translating gives CASSQEGGGLEQYF.

The chain joins TRBV28 to TRBJ1-1; D is uncertain. CDR1 is MDHEN, CDR2 SYDVKM, per germline. V dropped 8 bases and J dropped 6 bases, with 16 bases sitting between them. The length of the CDR3 is 13 residues. The CDR3 reads CASFLQPGPEAFF. CDR3 coding DNA: TGTGCCAGCTTCCTCCAACCGGGCCCTGAAGCTTTCTTT.

The V gene is TRBV28, the J gene TRBJ1-2; TRBD1 might be the D (6 bases). This CDR3 has 13 amino acids. V was cut by 8 bases and J by 8 bases, with 18 bases left in between. CDR1 is MDHEN and CDR2 is SYDVKM in the germline V gene. This CDR3 reads CASYAVGALGYTF. In nucleotides, the CDR3 is TGTGCCAGCTACGCGGTGGGGGCGCTGGGCTACACCTTC.

This clone was found a few times. The chain employs TRBV23-1 and TRBJ1-3, with D maybe TRBD1 (5 bases). TRBV23-1 is marked as an open reading frame, function uncertain. The CDR3 has 14 amino acids. The germline V and J ends were trimmed by 6 bases and 0 bases, with 9 bases remaining between them. The CDR3 region has the DNA TGCGCCAGCAGCCCGGGGGGCTCTGGAAACACCATATATTTT. This gives the protein CASSPGGSGNTIYF.

The sample holds a few counts of this clone. V gene TRBV28 combines with J gene TRBJ1-1, with D maybe TRBD1 (6 bases). CDR1 and CDR2 (germline): MDHEN, SYDVKM. V lost 8 bases and J 3 bases, leaving 22 bases between the germline ends. The CDR3 is 16 amino acids. The CDR3 region has the DNA TGTGCCAGCCCGAAAACCACAGGGATTGGGGACACTGAAGCTTTCTTT. Protein product: CASPKTTGIGDTEAFF.

This clone was observed a few times. The rearrangement joins TRBV9 to TRBJ1-2; D not certain. With 0 bases removed from V and 4 bases from J, the gap between germline ends came to 13 bases. The CDR3 runs 15 residues. The germline CDR1 and CDR2 sequences are SGDLS and YYNGEE. CDR3 loop: CASSVGVGSIYGYTF. The CDR3 DNA follows: TGTGCCAGCAGCGTAGGGGTGGGCTCTATCTATGGCTACACCTTC.